This TCR beta chain came from a study of blood T cell repertoires in COVID-19. The overall study: Sample material is recorded as cDNA or gDNA derived from T cells, B-cell-depleted T cells, or PBMCs.

Under the authors' procedure: Reference gene primers were amplified, and this amplification served to estimate nucleated cell counts. Produced via immunoSEQ multiplex PCR; TCRdb's table is partial and in-frame only. V, J and clone size derive from that table, while D and trimming were established from the DNA sequence. This table holds approximately 150,000 clones, 80% to 90% found once. The CDR3 is made up of 9 amino acids. CDR1 is DFQATT and CDR2 is SNEGSKA in the germline V gene (reference sequence). Trimming stripped 6 bases from V and 8 bases from J, with 7 bases between. Sequencing was performed on peripheral blood. This TCR derives from a woman in her sixties with active COVID-19. This chain joins TRBV20-1 and TRBJ1-2, with D perhaps TRBD1 (5 bases). As DNA, the CDR3 is TGCAGTGCAGGGGTGGGCTACACCTTC. This translates into CSAGVGYTF.